The 10 T cell receptor beta chains reported below all come from one sample, sequenced in a study of spatial heterogeneity in lung cancer. These receptors have no known antigen. Time point defined: sample taken at primary tumor resection. Using its own MiXCR run on the 5' RACE reads, TCRdb lists one record per CDR3 protein. Among approximately 10,000 distinct CDR3 sequences listed, about 14% were seen once. The study, taken as a whole, reports: Mutation counts in tumors were tracked by counts of expanded intratumoral alpha and beta TCRs.

The sequenced sample was lung tumor tissue, obtained at surgery. Every receptor here comes from a male donor with early-stage non-small cell lung cancer.

The chain joins TRBV20-1 to TRBJ2-7, with D perhaps matching TRBD2 (5 bases). Germline CDR1 and CDR2: DFQATT and SNEGSKA (reference sequence). The length of the CDR3 is 12 residues. V was shortened by 3 bases and J by 0 bases, with 6 bases between the two germline ends. This CDR3 reads CSARDFSYEQYF. The DNA for the CDR3 is TGCAGTGCTAGGGACTTCTCCTACGAGCAGTACTTC.

The chain joins TRBV7-2 to TRBJ2-4, with a tentative D call TRBD2 (5 bases). Per germline, CDR1 SGHTA and CDR2 FQGNSA. CDR3 size: 15 residues. V was shortened by 1 base and J by 2 bases, with 9 bases between the two germline ends. For the CDR3, the DNA is TGTGCCAGCAGCTTAGTCGGGGATTCCAAAAACATTCAGTACTTC. Amino acid sequence: CASSLVGDSKNIQYF.

This clonotype was seen many times. The rearrangement joins TRBV12-3 or TRBV12-4 to TRBJ2-1; the D is unclear. Trimming took 11 bases from V and 1 from J, leaving 9 bases between them. The CDR3 has 12 residues. CDR3 sequence reads: CASRQSYNEQFF. CDR3 bases: TGTGCCTCCCGGCAGTCCTACAATGAGCAGTTCTTC.

This clonotype was observed a handful of times. This chain connects TRBV10-3 to TRBJ2-1; the match to TRBD2 covers 11 bases. The ends lost 6 bases at V and 6 bases at J; junction bases unmatched: 4. From germline, CDR1 is ENHRY and CDR2 SYGVKD. The CDR3 is made up of 14 amino acids. The CDR3 loop is CAIRLAGAGNEQFF. The CDR3 DNA follows: TGTGCCATCAGACTAGCGGGAGCAGGCAATGAGCAGTTCTTC.

This clonotype was detected only a few times. The chain employs TRBV20-1 and TRBJ2-7, with TRBD2 identical over 10 bases. CDR1 and CDR2 from the germline V gene are DFQATT and SNEGSKA (reference sequence). This CDR3 region has 13 residues. This CDR3 reads CSGKREGRHEQYF. Written as DNA, the CDR3 is TGCAGCGGGAAGCGGGAGGGCCGCCACGAGCAGTACTTC.

This clonotype showed up just a few times. The chain links TRBV7-2 to TRBJ2-1, with 8 bases lining up with TRBD2. Germline lookup yields CDR1 SGHTA and CDR2 FQGNSA. Trimming removed 5 bases from V and 7 bases from J; junction bases left unmatched: 7. The CDR3 contains 14 residues. The CDR3 region is CASSQSRGRNEQFF. The CDR3 nucleotides are TGTGCCAGCAGCCAATCGCGCGGGAGGAATGAGCAGTTCTTC.

Many counts were recorded for this clonotype. A read error may account for a junction end that differs from germline. This rearrangement joins TRBV7-2 to TRBJ1-4, with D perhaps TRBD1 (6 bases). The CDR3 spans 16 residues. The germline gives CDR1 SGHTA, CDR2 FQGNSA. The CDR3 here is CASSLAGGGTNEKLFF. As DNA, the CDR3 is TGTGCCAGCAGCCTAGCTGGGGGCGGCACTAATGAAAAACTGTTTTTT.

The chain combines TRBV29-1 with TRBJ1-1; D is possibly TRBD1 (5 bases). The length of the CDR3 is 13 residues. The germline V gene has CDR1 SQVTM and CDR2 ANQGSEA. V was pared by 6 bases and J by 3 bases, with 14 bases between. The CDR3 region is CSVRGPGDTEAFF. In DNA form, the CDR3 reads TGCAGCGTGAGGGGCCCCGGCGACACTGAAGCTTTCTTT. Drawing the rest from reference TRBV29-1 and TRBJ1-1, the complete variable domain is SAVISQKPSRDICQRGTSLTIQCQVDSQVTMMFWYRQQPGQSLTLIATANQGSEATYESGFVIDKFPISRPNLTFSTLTVSNMSPEDSSIYLCSVRGPGDTEAFFGQGTRLTVV.

This clonotype was counted only a few times. V usage is TRBV6-5 and J usage is TRBJ2-2, with D unclear. The germline V and J ends were trimmed by 6 bases and 8 bases, with 10 bases remaining between them. Looked up from germline, CDR1 is MNHEY and CDR2 is SVGAGI. The CDR3 runs to 12 residues. CDR3 in DNA: TGTGCCAGCAGCCACCCAAGAGGGGAGCTGTTTTTT. This encodes CASSHPRGELFF.

Within the sample, this clonotype is medium-sized. The chain links TRBV12-3 or TRBV12-4 to TRBJ2-2; 10 bases map to TRBD2. After removal of 8 bases from V and 7 bases from J, the junction contained 13 bases not matched to a gene. The length of the CDR3 is 16 residues. The CDR3 protein is CASAPVTSGNIGELFF. CDR3 DNA: TGTGCCAGCGCCCCTGTTACTAGCGGGAATATCGGGGAGCTGTTTTTT.